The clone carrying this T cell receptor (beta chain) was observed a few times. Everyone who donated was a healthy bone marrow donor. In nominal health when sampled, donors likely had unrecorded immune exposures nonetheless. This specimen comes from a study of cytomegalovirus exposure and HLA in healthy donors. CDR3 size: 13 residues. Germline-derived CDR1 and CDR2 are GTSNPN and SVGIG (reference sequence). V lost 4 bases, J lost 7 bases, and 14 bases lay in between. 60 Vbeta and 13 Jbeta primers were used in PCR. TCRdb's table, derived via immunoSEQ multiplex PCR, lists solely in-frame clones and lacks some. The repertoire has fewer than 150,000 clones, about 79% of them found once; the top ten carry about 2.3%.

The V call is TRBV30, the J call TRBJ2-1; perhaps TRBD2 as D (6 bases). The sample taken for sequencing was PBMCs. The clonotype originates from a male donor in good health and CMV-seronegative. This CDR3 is CAWISRAGNEQFF. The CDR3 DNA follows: TGTGCCTGGATCAGCAGGGCGGGAAATGAGCAGTTCTTC.